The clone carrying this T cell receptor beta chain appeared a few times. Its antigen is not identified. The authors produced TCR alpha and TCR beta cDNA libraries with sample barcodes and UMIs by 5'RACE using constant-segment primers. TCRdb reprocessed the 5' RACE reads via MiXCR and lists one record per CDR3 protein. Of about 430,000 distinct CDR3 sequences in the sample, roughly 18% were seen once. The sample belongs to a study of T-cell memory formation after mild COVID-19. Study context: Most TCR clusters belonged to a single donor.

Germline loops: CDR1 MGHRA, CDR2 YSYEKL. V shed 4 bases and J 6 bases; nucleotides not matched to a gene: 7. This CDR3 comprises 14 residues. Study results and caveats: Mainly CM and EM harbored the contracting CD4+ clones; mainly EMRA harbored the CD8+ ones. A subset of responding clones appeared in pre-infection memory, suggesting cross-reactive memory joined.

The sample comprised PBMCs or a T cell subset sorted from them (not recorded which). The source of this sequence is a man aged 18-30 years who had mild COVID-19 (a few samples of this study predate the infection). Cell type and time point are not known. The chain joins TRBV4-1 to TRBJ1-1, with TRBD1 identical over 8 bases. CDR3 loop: CASSLTGTGSEAFF. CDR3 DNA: TGCGCCAGCAGCCTTACCGGGACAGGCTCTGAAGCTTTCTTT.